This T cell receptor beta chain was observed in a study of memory CD4+ T cells and cytomegalovirus serostatus. Overall study: Donors were healthy Belgian adults, 9 CMV seropositive and under 30 seronegative.

With regard to this clone: Its antigen is currently unknown.

TCRdb's copy holds only in-frame clones and misses some; the assay was immunoSEQ multiplex PCR. In the table there are 50,000 or so clones, 70% to 80% of which are singletons. Study-wide results and caveats: CD4+ memory repertoires contained about two fifths of the roughly 160 reported CMV TCRbeta sequences.

Single viable CD3+CD4+CD8-CD45RO+ cells were sorted as the memory CD4+ T cells. Per the germline V gene, CDR1 is SEHNR and CDR2 is FQNEAQ (reference sequence). Trimming took 2 bases from V and 6 from J; bases not matched to a gene: 4. The length of the CDR3 is 14 residues. What was sequenced was memory CD4+ T cells from blood. This chain uses TRBV7-9 with TRBJ2-1; 7 positions agree with TRBD1. The sequence was obtained from an adult in good health and CMV-seronegative. CDR3 sequence reads: CASSLPQGTNEQFF. For the CDR3, the DNA is TGTGCCAGCAGCTTACCACAGGGGACCAATGAGCAGTTCTTC.